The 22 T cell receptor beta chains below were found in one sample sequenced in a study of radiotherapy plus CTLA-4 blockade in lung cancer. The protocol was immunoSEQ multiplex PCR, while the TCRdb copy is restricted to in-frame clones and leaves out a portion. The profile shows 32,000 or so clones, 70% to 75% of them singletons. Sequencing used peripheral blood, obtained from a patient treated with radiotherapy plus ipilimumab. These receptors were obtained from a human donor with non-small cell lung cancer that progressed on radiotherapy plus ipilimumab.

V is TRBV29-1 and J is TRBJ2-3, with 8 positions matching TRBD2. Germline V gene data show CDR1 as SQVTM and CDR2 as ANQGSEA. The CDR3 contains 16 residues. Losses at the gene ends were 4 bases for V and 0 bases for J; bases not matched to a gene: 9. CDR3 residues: CSVVGGGFSSTDTQYF. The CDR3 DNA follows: TGCAGCGTTGTTGGCGGGGGGTTCTCTAGCACAGATACGCAGTATTTT.

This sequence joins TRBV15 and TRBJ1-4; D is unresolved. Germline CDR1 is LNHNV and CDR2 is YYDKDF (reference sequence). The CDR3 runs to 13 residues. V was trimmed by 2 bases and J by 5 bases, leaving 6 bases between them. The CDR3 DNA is TGTGCCACCAGCAGACCGGACAATGAAAAACTGTTTTTT. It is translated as CATSRPDNEKLFF.

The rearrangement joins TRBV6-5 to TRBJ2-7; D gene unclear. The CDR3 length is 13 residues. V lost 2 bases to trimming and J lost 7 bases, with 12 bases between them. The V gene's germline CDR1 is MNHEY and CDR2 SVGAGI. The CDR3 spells CASSYHSIGEQYF. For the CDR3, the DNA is TGTGCCAGCAGTTACCACAGCATCGGGGAGCAGTACTTC.

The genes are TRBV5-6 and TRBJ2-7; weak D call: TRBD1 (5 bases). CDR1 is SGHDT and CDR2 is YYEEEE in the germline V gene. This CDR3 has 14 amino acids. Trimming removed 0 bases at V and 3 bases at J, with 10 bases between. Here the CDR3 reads CASSLADSHYEQYF. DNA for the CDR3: TGTGCCAGCAGCTTGGCCGACAGTCACTACGAGCAGTACTTC.

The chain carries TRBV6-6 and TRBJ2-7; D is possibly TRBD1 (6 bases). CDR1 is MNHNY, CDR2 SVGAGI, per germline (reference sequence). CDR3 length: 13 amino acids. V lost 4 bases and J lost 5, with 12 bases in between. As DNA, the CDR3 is TGTGCCAGCAGTTTGGGGGCGAGAAACGAGCAGTACTTC. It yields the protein CASSLGARNEQYF.

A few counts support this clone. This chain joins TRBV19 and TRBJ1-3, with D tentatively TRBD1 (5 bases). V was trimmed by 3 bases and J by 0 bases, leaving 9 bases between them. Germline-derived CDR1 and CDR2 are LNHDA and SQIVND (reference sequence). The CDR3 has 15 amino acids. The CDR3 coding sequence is TGTGCCAGTAGTATCATAACAGGCTCTGGAAACACCATATATTTT. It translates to CASSIITGSGNTIYF.

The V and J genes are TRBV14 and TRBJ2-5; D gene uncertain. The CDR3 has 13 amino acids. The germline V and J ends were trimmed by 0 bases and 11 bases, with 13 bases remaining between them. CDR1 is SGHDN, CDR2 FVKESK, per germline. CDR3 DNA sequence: TGTGCCAGCAGCCAAGATCTGGCCCGAGAGCAGTACTTC. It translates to CASSQDLAREQYF.

The CDR3 nucleotides read TGTGCCAGCAGGGGACAGGGCTTGAGCTCTGGAAACACCATATATTTT. Amino acids: CASRGQGLSSGNTIYF. J is TRBJ1-3 and V is TRBV6-6; 9 nucleotides match TRBD1. This CDR3 is built from 16 residues. Germline loops: CDR1 MNHNY, CDR2 SVGAGI (reference sequence). Trimming removed 6 bases from V and 0 bases from J; junction bases left unmatched: 6.

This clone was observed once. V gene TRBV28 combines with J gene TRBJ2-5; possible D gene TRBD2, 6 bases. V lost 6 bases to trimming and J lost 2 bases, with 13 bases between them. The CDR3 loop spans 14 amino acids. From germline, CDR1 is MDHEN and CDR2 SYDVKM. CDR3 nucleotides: TGTGCCAGCAGGCCGGGACTGCAACAAGAGACCCAGTACTTC. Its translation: CASRPGLQQETQYF.

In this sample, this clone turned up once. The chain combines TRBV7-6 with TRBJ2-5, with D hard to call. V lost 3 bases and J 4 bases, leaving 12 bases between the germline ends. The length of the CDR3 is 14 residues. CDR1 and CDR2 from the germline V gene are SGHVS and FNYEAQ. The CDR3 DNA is TGTGCCAGCAGCTTCGGTGGCCAGCGAGAGACCCAGTACTTC. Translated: CASSFGGQRETQYF.

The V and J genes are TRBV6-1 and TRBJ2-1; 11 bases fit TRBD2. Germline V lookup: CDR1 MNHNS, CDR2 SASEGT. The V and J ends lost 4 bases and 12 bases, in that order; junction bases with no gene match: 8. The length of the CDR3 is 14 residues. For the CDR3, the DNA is TGTGCCAGCAGTGCTAGCGGGAGGTTTTCTTTGCAGTTCTTC. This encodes CASSASGRFSLQFF.

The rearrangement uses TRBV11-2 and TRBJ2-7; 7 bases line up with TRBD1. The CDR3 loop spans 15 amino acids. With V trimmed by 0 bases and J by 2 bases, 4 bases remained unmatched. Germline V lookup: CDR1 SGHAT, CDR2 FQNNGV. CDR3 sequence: CASSLDYRGPYEQYF. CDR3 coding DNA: TGTGCCAGCAGCTTAGATTACAGGGGACCCTACGAGCAGTACTTC.

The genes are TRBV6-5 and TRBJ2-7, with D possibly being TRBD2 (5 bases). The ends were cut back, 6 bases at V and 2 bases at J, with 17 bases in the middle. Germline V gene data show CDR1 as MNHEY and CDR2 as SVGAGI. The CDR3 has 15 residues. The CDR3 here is CASSRSRTDTYEQYF. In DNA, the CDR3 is TGTGCCAGCAGCCGCTCTCGGACTGATACCTACGAGCAGTACTTC.

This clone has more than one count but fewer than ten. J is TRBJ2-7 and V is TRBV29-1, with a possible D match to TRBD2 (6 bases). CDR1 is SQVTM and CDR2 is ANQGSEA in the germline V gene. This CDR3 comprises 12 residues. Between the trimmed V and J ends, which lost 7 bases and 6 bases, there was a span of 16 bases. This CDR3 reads CSGTSPGIEQYF. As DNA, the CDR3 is TGCAGCGGAACTAGCCCAGGTATCGAGCAGTACTTC.

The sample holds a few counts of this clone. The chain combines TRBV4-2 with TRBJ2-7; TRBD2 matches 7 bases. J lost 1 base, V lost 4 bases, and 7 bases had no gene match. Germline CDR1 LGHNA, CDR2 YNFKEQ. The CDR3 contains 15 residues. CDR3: CASSLQRGVSYEQYF. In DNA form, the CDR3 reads TGTGCCAGCAGCCTCCAGCGGGGTGTTTCCTACGAGCAGTACTTC.

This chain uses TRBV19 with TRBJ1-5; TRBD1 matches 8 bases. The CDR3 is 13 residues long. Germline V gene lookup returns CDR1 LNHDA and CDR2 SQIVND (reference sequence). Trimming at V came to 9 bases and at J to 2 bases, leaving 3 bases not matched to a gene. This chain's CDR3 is CASDRGGNQPQHF. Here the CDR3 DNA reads TGTGCCAGCGACAGGGGTGGCAATCAGCCCCAGCATTTT.

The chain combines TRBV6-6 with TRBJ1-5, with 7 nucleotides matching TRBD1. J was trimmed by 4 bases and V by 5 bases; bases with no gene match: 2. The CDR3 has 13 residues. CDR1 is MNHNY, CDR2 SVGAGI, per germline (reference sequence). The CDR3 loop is CASSQTGNQPQHF. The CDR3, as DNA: TGTGCCAGCAGTCAGACAGGGAATCAGCCCCAGCATTTT.

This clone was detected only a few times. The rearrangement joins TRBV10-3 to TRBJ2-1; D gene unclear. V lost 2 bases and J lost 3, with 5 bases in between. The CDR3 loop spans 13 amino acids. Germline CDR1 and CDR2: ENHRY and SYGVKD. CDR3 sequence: CAISEGVYNEQFF. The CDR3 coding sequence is TGTGCCATCAGTGAGGGAGTCTACAATGAGCAGTTCTTC.

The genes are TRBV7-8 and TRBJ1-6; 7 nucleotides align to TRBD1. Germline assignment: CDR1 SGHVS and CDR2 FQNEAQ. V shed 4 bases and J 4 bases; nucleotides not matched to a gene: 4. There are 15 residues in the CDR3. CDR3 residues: CASSSPGQYNSPLHF. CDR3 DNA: TGTGCCAGCAGCTCGCCGGGACAGTATAATTCACCCCTCCACTTT.

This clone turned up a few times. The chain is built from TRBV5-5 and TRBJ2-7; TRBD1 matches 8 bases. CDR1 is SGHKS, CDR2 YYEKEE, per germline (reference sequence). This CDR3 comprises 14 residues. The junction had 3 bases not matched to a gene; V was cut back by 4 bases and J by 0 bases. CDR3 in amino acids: CASSTGQGSYEQYF. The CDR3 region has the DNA TGTGCCAGCAGCACAGGACAGGGCTCCTACGAGCAGTACTTC.

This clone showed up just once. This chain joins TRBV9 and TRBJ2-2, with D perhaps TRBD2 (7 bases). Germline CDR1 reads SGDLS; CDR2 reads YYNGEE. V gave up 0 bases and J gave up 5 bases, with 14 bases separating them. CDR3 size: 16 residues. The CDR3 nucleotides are TGTGCCAGCAGCGTAGCTACAGGGCGGGGGACCGGGGAGCTGTTTTTT. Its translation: CASSVATGRGTGELFF.

CDR3 sequence: CASSPQSGTQETQYF. The CDR3 DNA sequence: TGTGCCAGCTCACCTCAATCCGGGACTCAAGAGACCCAGTACTTC. The chain has TRBV18 and TRBJ2-5; TRBD2 might be the D (6 bases). The CDR3 runs to 15 residues. The V gene lost 3 bases and the J gene lost 2 bases, with 13 bases spanning the gap. The germline V gene has CDR1 KGHSH and CDR2 LQKENI.